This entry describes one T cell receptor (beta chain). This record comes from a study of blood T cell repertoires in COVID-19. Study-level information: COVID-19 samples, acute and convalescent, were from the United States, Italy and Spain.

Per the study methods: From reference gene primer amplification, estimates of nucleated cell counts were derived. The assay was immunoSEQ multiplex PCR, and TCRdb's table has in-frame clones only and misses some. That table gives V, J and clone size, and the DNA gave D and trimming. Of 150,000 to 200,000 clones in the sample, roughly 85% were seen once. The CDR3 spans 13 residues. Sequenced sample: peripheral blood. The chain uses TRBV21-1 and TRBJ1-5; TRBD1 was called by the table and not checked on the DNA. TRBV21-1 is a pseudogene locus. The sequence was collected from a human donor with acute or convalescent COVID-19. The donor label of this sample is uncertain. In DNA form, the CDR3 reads TGTGCCCCCCAGGGGGCTAGGGATCAGCCCCAGCATTTT. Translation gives CAPQGARDQPQHF.